This entry features one TCR beta chain sequence. As yet, its antigen is unknown. The data are from a study of T cells expressing NK-cell markers. About the research overall: Sorted T-cell subsets CD3+CD56+NKG2C+, CD3+CD56+NKG2C- and CD3+CD56-NKG2C+ were TCR beta-sequenced. Study conclusions and caveats: Similarly, these clonotypes led the CD3+CD56-NKG2C+ fraction as well in four donors. A range of 1.0-7.0% of CD8+ T cells consisted of dominant NKG2C+ clonotypes in 5 to 7 donors.

Germline CDR1 reads SEHNR; CDR2 reads FQNEAQ (reference sequence). The CDR3 loop spans 15 amino acids. Synthesis of TCR beta cDNA relied on 5'RACE template switching carrying UMIs. From the 5' RACE reads, TCRdb lists one entry per CDR3 protein and no DNA. The sample has 200,000 to 300,000 distinct CDR3 sequences. J is TRBJ1-3 and V is TRBV7-9; the D call from TCRdb, TRBD1, cannot be confirmed without DNA. Input material: blood T cells: a sorted CD56 or NKG2C T cell subset, CD4+ or CD8+ T cells, or bulk PBMC T cells (not recorded which). The sequence was collected from a woman between 18 and 75 years old in good health. CDR3 in amino acids: CASSLTGYSGNTIYF.